This T cell receptor beta chain came from a study of blood T cells in healthy people across ages. Donation came from healthy Caucasian individuals in Russia who were aged about 6 to 95. PCR was performed a second time for roughly 6 to 12 cycles using a sample-barcoded 5' primer and a J-beta primer mix. TCRdb fed the 5' RACE reads into MiXCR, producing one record per CDR3 protein. The table records hundreds of thousands of distinct CDR3 sequences, about half of them present only once. Germline assignment: CDR1 SGHTA and CDR2 FQGNSA. V was pared by 1 base and J by 9 bases, with 4 bases of the junction left unmatched. The CDR3 loop spans 13 amino acids.

Sequenced: blood. The chain has TRBV7-2 and TRBJ2-7; TRBD1 matches 9 bases. The TCR sequence derives from an elderly man in good health. CDR3 nucleotide sequence: TGTGCCAGCAGCTTAGTGGGACAGGGAGCGCAGTACTTC. It encodes CASSLVGQGAQYF.